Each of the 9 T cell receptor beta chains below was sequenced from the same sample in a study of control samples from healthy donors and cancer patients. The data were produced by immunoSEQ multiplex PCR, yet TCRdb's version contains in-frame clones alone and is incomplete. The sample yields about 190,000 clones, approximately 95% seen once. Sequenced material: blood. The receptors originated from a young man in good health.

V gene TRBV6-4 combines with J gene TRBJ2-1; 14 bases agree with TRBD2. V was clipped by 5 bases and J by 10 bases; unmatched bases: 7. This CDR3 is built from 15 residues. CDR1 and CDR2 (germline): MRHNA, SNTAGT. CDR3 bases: TGTGCCAGCAGTTTGACTAGCGGGGGGGCCCGGGAGCAGTTCTTC. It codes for CASSLTSGGAREQFF.

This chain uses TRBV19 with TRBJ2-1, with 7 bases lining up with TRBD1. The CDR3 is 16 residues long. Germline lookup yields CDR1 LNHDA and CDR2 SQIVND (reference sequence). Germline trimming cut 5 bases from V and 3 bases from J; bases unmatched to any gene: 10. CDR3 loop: CASSPNIRTGYNEQFF. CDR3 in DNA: TGTGCCAGTAGTCCAAACATACGGACAGGCTACAATGAGCAGTTCTTC. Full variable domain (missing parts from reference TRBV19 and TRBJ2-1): DGGITQSPKYLFRKEGQNVTLSCEQNLNHDAMYWYRQDPGQGLRLIYYSQIVNDFQKGDIAEGYSVSREKKESFPLTVTSAQKNPTAFYLCASSPNIRTGYNEQFFGPGTRLTVL.

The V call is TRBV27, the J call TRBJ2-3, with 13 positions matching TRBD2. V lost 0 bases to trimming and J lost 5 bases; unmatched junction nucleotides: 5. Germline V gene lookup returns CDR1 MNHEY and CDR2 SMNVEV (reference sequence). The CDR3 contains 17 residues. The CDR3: CASSLSRLAGGKDTQYF. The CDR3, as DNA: TGTGCCAGCAGTTTATCTCGACTAGCGGGGGGCAAAGATACGCAGTATTTT.

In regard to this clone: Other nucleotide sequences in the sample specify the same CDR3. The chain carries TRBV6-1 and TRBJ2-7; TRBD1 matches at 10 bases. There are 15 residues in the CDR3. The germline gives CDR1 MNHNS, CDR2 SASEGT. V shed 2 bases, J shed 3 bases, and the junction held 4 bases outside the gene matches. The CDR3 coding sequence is TGTGCCAGCAGTGAAATGGGACAGGGGTTCTACGAGCAGTACTTC. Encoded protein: CASSEMGQGFYEQYF.

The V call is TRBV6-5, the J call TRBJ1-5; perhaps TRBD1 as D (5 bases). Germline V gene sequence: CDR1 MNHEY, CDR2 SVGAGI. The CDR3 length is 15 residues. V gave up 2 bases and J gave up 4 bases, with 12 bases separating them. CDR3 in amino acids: CASSYLGQGNQPQHF. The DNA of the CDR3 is TGTGCCAGCAGTTACCTTGGGCAGGGTAATCAGCCCCAGCATTTT.

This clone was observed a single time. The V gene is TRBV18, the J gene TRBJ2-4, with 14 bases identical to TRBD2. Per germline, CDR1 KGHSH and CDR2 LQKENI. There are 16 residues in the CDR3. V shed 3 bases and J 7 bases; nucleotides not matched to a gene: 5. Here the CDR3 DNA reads TGTGCCAGCTCACCTGGACTAGCGGGGGGCGGGAACATTCAGTACTTC. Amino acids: CASSPGLAGGGNIQYF.

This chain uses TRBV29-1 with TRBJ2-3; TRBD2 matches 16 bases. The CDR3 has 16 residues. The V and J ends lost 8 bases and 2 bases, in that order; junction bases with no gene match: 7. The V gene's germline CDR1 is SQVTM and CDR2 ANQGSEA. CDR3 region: CSSSGTSGGATDTQYF. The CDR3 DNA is TGCAGCTCCTCCGGGACTAGCGGGGGGGCCACAGATACGCAGTATTTT.

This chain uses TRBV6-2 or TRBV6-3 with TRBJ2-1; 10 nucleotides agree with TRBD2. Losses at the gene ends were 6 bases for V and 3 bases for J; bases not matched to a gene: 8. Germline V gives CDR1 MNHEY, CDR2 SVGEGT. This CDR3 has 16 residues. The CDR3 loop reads CASSPLAGALYNEQFF. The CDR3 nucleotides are TGTGCCAGCAGCCCTCTAGCGGGGGCCCTCTACAATGAGCAGTTCTTC.

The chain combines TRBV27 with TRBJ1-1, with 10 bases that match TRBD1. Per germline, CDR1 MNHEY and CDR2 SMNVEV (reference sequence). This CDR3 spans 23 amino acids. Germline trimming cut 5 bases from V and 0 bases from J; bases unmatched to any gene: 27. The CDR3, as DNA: TGTGCCAGCAGTCCCCCCTTTGCCATCCCCCACTCGACAGGGGGCGCGATGAACACTGAAGCTTTCTTT. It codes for CASSPPFAIPHSTGGAMNTEAFF.